This entry features one T cell receptor (beta chain) sequence. Its antigen is unidentified. This record belongs to a study of cytomegalovirus exposure and HLA in healthy donors. Study in general: Within an early data release were around 80 million unique TCRs drawn from HLA-typed donors. Study results and limitations: Rare sequences made up most TCRs, while some public TCRs were found in many donors. The authors reported that TCR beta sequences could predict HLA-A and HLA-B alleles. These predictions were accurate for most subjects in the first cohort.

Primers: 60 Vbeta forward and 13 Jbeta reverse. Method: immunoSEQ multiplex PCR; TCRdb's copy keeps in-frame clones and lacks some. This sample has 80,000 to 100,000 clones, with over 60% found just once. Trimming took off 4 bases at V and 0 bases at J, with 19 bases between the two ends. The CDR3 loop spans 16 amino acids. CDR1 and CDR2 (germline): GTSNPN, SVGIG (reference sequence). The sequence was collected from a male donor in good health and CMV-seropositive. The chain links TRBV30 to TRBJ2-7; tentatively, D is TRBD1 (6 bases). The sequenced sample was PBMCs. As DNA, the CDR3 is TGTGCCTGGACCGGAAACAGGGCGATTAGCTCCTACGAGCAGTACTTC. Protein product: CAWTGNRAISSYEQYF.